Sequencing of this T cell receptor beta chain was carried out in a study of blood T cells in healthy people across ages. On the study more broadly: About one barcoded beta molecule per two T cells was the capture yield of template switching. Study-wide points: The long-lived group displayed more naive CD4+ cells, plus higher diversity, than the aged donors did. Total diversity from one million sequenced T cells was likely underestimated.

A second PCR of 7 to 11 cycles used a sample-barcoded 5' primer and a J-beta primer mix. Each CDR3 protein is one row after TCRdb ran MiXCR on the 5' RACE reads. Counted here are 1.5 million to 2 million distinct CDR3 sequences, around half occurring once; the ten biggest clones make up less than 2.5%. Each sample gave at least 7 million isolated PBMCs. Germline V gene sequence: CDR1 MDHEN, CDR2 SYDVKM. The V end lost 5 bases, the J end lost 0 bases, and 12 bases lay between the germline ends. This CDR3 has 15 amino acids. A word on this clonotype: Its matching antigen is unknown.

This receptor was identified in a woman aged 40 to 50 in good health. The chain uses TRBV28 and TRBJ2-3; D not resolved. Sequenced input: blood. Written as DNA, the CDR3 is TGTGCCAGCAGTCCGACGGACGGAAGCACAGATACGCAGTATTTT. Amino acids: CASSPTDGSTDTQYF.